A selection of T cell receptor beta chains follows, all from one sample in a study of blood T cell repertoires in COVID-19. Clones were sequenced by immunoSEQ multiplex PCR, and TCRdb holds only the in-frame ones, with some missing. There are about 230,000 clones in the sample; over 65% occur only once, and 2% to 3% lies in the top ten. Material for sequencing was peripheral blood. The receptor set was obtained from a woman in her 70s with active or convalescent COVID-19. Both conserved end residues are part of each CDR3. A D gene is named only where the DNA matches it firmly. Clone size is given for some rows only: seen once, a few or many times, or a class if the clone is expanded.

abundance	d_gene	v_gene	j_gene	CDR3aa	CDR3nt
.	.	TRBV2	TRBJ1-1	CASSEGGLVEAFF	TGTGCCAGCAGTGAGGGGGGTCTCGTTGAAGCTTTCTTT
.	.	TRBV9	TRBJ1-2	CASSPGGYGYTF	TGTGCCAGCAGTCCGGGGGGCTATGGCTACACCTTC
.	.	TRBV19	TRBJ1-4	CASTLAGNNEKLFF	TGTGCCAGTACCCTTGCGGGGAATAATGAAAAACTGTTTTTT
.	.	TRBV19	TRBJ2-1	CASSIPAAGHNEQFF	TGTGCCAGTAGTATTCCGGCCGCGGGCCACAATGAGCAGTTCTTC
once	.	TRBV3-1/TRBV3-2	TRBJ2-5	CASRGTDAQETQYF	TGTGCCAGCCGCGGGACAGACGCCCAAGAGACCCAGTACTTC
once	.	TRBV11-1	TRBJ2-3	CASSLGVTPPTDTQYF	TGTGCCAGCAGCTTAGGTGTGACTCCACCCACAGATACGCAGTATTTT
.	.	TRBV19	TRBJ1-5	CASSKGGGAQPQHF	TGTGCCAGTAGTAAGGGGGGGGGTGCTCAGCCCCAGCATTTT
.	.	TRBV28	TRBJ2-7	CASKALAREYF	TGTGCCAGCAAAGCGCTAGCGAGGGAGTACTTC
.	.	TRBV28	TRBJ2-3	CASSPTAGRATDTQYF	TGTGCCAGCAGTCCGACCGCGGGAAGGGCGACAGATACGCAGTATTTT
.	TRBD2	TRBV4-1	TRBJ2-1	CASSPKAGGPSYNEQFF	TGCGCCAGCAGCCCCAAGGCGGGGGGGCCCTCCTACAATGAGCAGTTCTTC
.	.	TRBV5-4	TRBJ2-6	CASSSLQRSGANVLTF	TGTGCCAGCAGCTCACTACAACGCTCTGGGGCCAACGTCCTGACTTTC
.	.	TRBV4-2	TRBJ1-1	CASSQDFTANTEAFF	TGTGCCAGCAGCCAAGATTTTACAGCGAACACTGAAGCTTTCTTT
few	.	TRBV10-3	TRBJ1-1	CAISAALGGLGTEAFF	TGTGCCATCAGTGCGGCTCTCGGGGGGCTAGGGACTGAAGCTTTCTTT
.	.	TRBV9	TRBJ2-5	CASSVSRGFQETQYF	TGTGCCAGCAGCGTTTCCCGGGGGTTCCAAGAGACCCAGTACTTC
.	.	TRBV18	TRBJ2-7	CASSPKVSGNYEQYF	TGTGCCAGCTCACCTAAGGTCTCAGGGAACTACGAGCAGTACTTC
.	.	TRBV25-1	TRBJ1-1	CASSEGGAGAGNTEAFF	TGTGCCAGCAGTGAAGGGGGGGCAGGGGCCGGGAACACTGAAGCTTTCTTT
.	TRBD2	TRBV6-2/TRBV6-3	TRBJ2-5	CASSGGGGETQYF	TGTGCCAGCAGCGGGGGGGGAGGAGAGACCCAGTACTTC
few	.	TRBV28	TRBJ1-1	CATSRGSSVNTEAFF	TGTGCCACCTCGCGAGGCAGCTCTGTGAACACTGAAGCTTTCTTT
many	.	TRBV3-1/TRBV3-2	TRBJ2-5	CASRLQGFAGGETQYF	TGTGCCAGCAGGCTACAGGGGTTCGCCGGGGGAGAGACCCAGTACTTC
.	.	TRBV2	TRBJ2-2	CASSELGLADTGELFF	TGTGCCAGCAGTGAATTAGGGCTAGCTGACACCGGGGAGCTGTTTTTT
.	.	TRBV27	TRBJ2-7	CASSASRYIYEQYF	TGTGCCAGCAGTGCTAGCCGTTACATCTACGAGCAGTACTTC
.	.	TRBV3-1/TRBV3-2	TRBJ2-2	CASSRPSANTGELFF	TGTGCCAGCAGCCGTCCTAGCGCGAACACCGGGGAGCTGTTTTTT
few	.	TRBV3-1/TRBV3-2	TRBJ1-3	CASSQLEGNTIYF	TGTGCCAGCAGCCAGCTCGAGGGAAACACCATATATTTT
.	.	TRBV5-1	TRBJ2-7	CASSLIFTGRPYEQYF	TGCGCCAGCAGCTTGATCTTCACAGGTCGCCCCTACGAGCAGTACTTC
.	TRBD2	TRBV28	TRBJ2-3	CASSPSSGGTDTQYF	TGTGCCAGCAGTCCCTCTAGCGGCGGAACAGATACGCAGTATTTT
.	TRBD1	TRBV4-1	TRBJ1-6	CASSQVIRRQGDSPLHF	TGCGCCAGCAGCCAAGTTATCCGTAGACAGGGGGATTCACCCCTCCACTTT
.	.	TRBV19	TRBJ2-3	CASSMGSILDTQYF	TGTGCCAGTAGTATGGGTAGCATACTAGATACGCAGTATTTT
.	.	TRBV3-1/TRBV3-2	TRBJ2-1	CASSQGGEVYNEQFF	TGTGCCAGCAGCCAGGGCGGGGAAGTCTACAATGAGCAGTTCTTC
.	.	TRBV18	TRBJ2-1	CASSPPGGEQFF	TGTGCCAGCTCACCCCCCGGAGGGGAGCAGTTCTTC
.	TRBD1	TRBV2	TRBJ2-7	CASTPGTESYEQYF	TGTGCCAGCACCCCCGGGACAGAGTCCTACGAGCAGTACTTC
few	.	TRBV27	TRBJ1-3	CASSPLSGNTIYF	TGTGCCAGCAGCCCACTGTCTGGAAACACCATATATTTT
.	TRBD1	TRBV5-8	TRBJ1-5	CASSRDRVNQPQHF	TGTGCCAGCAGCCGCGACAGGGTCAATCAGCCCCAGCATTTT
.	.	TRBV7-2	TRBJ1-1	CASSLPVGVGTEAFF	TGTGCCAGCAGCTTACCCGTCGGGGTTGGCACTGAAGCTTTCTTT
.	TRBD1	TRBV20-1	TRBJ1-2	CSASSRTGRGYTF	TGCAGTGCTAGTAGCCGGACAGGGAGAGGCTACACCTTC
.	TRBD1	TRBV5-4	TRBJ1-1	CASSSGGDRGNTEAFF	TGTGCCAGCAGTTCCGGGGGGGACAGGGGCAACACTGAAGCTTTCTTT
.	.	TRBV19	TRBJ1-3	CASSSQGAGNTIYF	TGTGCCAGTAGTTCACAGGGAGCTGGAAACACCATATATTTT
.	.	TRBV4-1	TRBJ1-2	CASSFLSSDYGYTF	TGCGCCAGCAGCTTTCTGAGCTCTGACTATGGCTACACCTTC
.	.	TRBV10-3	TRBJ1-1	CAISGQDGNTEAFF	TGTGCCATCAGTGGACAGGACGGGAACACTGAAGCTTTCTTT
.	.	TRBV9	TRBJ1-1	CASSEQTSGTEAFF	TGTGCCAGCAGCGAGCAGACCTCGGGCACTGAAGCTTTCTTT
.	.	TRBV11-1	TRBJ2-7	CASSLPTDEQYF	TGTGCCAGCAGCTTACCCACGGACGAGCAGTACTTC
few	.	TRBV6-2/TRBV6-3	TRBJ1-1	CASSYPNRVDTEAFF	TGTGCCAGCAGTTATCCAAACAGGGTCGACACTGAAGCTTTCTTT
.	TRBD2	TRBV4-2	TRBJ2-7	CASSRPLAGGPIRYEQYF	TGTGCCAGCAGCCGACCTCTAGCGGGAGGGCCTATTCGCTACGAGCAGTACTTC
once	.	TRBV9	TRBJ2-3	CASSPRAGATDTQYF	TGTGCCAGCAGCCCGAGGGCGGGGGCCACAGATACGCAGTATTTT
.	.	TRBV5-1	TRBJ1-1	CASRGGTAADTYGEAFF	TGCGCCAGCAGGGGAGGGACGGCCGCCGACACTTACGGTGAGGCTTTCTTT
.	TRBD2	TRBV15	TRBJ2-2	CATSRDRLAGVGTGELFF	TGTGCCACCAGCAGAGATCGCCTAGCGGGAGTAGGGACCGGGGAGCTGTTTTTT
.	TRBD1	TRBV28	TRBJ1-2	CASSRDRGLYGYTF	TGTGCCAGCAGCCGGGACAGGGGCCTCTATGGCTACACCTTC
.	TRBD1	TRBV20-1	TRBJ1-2	CSASGGDRGRFGPSKHGYTF	TGCAGTGCTAGTGGGGGGGACAGGGGGCGATTCGGACCCTCCAAGCATGGCTACACCTTC
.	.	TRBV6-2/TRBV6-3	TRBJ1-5	CASSYLQWPPGQPQHF	TGTGCCAGCAGTTACCTCCAATGGCCACCGGGGCAGCCCCAGCATTTT
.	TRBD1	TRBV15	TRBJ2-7	CATSRDRRGPYEQYF	TGTGCCACCAGCAGAGATCGTAGGGGGCCTTACGAGCAGTACTTC
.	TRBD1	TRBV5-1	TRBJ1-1	CASSSYDRGTEAFF	TGCGCCAGCAGCAGCTACGACAGGGGGACTGAAGCTTTCTTT
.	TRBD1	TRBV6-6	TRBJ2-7	CASSSLRAGGYEQYF	TGTGCCAGCAGTTCCCTTCGGGCAGGGGGCTACGAGCAGTACTTC
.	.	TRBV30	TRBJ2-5	CAWNNFKRGKTQYF	TGTGCCTGGAACAACTTCAAGAGAGGAAAGACCCAGTACTTC